This paragraph covers one TCR beta chain sequence. Antigen unknown. The sample is drawn from a study of blood T cells in healthy people across ages. With a J-beta primer mix and a sample-barcoded 5' primer, a second PCR ran about 7 to 12 cycles. TCRdb itself ran the 5' RACE reads through MiXCR, one entry per CDR3 protein. The sample has around 1,600,000 distinct CDR3 sequences, less than 45% seen once. The CDR3 has 15 amino acids. The V gene's germline CDR1 is MNHEY and CDR2 SVGEGT. Trimming left V 0 bases short and J 2 bases short, with 11 bases between. Whole-study findings and limits: Versus aged donors, long-lived donors had higher diversity and more naive CD4+ cells.

V usage is TRBV6-2 or TRBV6-3 and J usage is TRBJ2-7; D is ambiguous. Sequenced: blood. This TCR was recovered from a woman in her late teens or twenties in good health. CDR3 sequence reads: CASSYSTPIAYEQYF. Here the CDR3 DNA reads TGTGCCAGCAGTTACTCGACACCGATAGCCTACGAGCAGTACTTC.